A selection of T cell receptor beta chains follows, all from one sample in a study of T cell changes during pregnancy in multiple sclerosis. Some clones are missing from TCRdb's copy, which holds only in-frame ones; the method was immunoSEQ multiplex PCR. Found here are roughly 49,000 clones, 85% to 90% of them singletons; the top ten hold approximately 1.5%. The sample in question was peripheral blood, obtained in the first trimester of pregnancy. The receptor source for this set is a female donor in good health, enrolled as a control in a pregnancy study. CDR3s include the opening cysteine and the closing phenylalanine or tryptophan. A D gene is named only where the DNA matches it firmly. The size entry is marked missing in some rows and otherwise reads once, few, many or a size class.

d_gene: -; j_gene: TRBJ2-1; abundance: -; v_gene: TRBV19; len: 15; CDR3nt: TGTGCCAGTAGTATTTCGGCGGTCTCCTACAATGAGCAGTTCTTC; CDR3aa: CASSISAVSYNEQFF
d_gene: -; j_gene: TRBJ2-6; abundance: -; v_gene: TRBV2; len: 14; CDR3nt: TGTGCCAGCAGTGAACGCTCTGGGGCCAACGTCCTGACTTTC; CDR3aa: CASSERSGANVLTF
d_gene: -; j_gene: TRBJ1-5; abundance: once; v_gene: TRBV27; len: 16; CDR3nt: TGTGCCAGCAGTATCCGCCCCGGGAGTGGGGCGGGAGCCCAGCATTTT; CDR3aa: CASSIRPGSGAGAQHF
d_gene: -; j_gene: TRBJ1-2; abundance: -; v_gene: TRBV6-4; len: 17; CDR3nt: TGTGCCAGCAGTGACCGATTCTACAGGGTTCTCTACTATGGCTACACCTTC; CDR3aa: CASSDRFYRVLYYGYTF
d_gene: TRBD1; j_gene: TRBJ2-3; abundance: -; v_gene: TRBV6-4; len: 15; CDR3nt: TGTGCCAGCAGTGAAGGACAGGGGGCTACAGATACGCAGTATTTT; CDR3aa: CASSEGQGATDTQYF
d_gene: TRBD2; j_gene: TRBJ2-1; abundance: -; v_gene: TRBV7-9; len: 14; CDR3nt: TGTGCCAGCAGCCGTAGCGGGGTGCCCAATGAGCAGTTCTTC; CDR3aa: CASSRSGVPNEQFF
d_gene: -; j_gene: TRBJ2-3; abundance: -; v_gene: TRBV5-1; len: 14; CDR3nt: TGCGCCAGCAGCTTGGCTCCAGGGATGGATACGCAGTATTTT; CDR3aa: CASSLAPGMDTQYF
d_gene: -; j_gene: TRBJ2-1; abundance: -; v_gene: TRBV5-8; len: 16; CDR3nt: TGTGCCAGCAGCTTGTTAAAACAGGGGGGGAACAATGAGCAGTTCTTC; CDR3aa: CASSLLKQGGNNEQFF
d_gene: -; j_gene: TRBJ2-7; abundance: -; v_gene: TRBV4-1; len: 15; CDR3nt: TGCGCCAGCAGCCTACTCCGGGAGTCAGGTTCGGGGCAGTACTTC; CDR3aa: CASSLLRESGSGQYF
d_gene: TRBD2; j_gene: TRBJ2-3; abundance: once; v_gene: TRBV7-9; len: 18; CDR3nt: TGTGCCAGCAGCTTAAAGTGGCGGCTAGCGGGGACCACAGATACGCAGTATTTT; CDR3aa: CASSLKWRLAGTTDTQYF
d_gene: TRBD2; j_gene: TRBJ2-1; abundance: -; v_gene: TRBV29-1; len: 13; CDR3nt: TGCAGCGTTGAGGGACTAGGGGGCAATGAGCAGTTCTTC; CDR3aa: CSVEGLGGNEQFF
d_gene: -; j_gene: TRBJ2-7; abundance: -; v_gene: TRBV7-9; len: 14; CDR3nt: TGTGCCAGCGTCCCCCAGGCCGGGGCCTACGAGCAGTACTTC; CDR3aa: CASVPQAGAYEQYF
d_gene: TRBD1; j_gene: TRBJ2-3; abundance: -; v_gene: TRBV18; len: 14; CDR3nt: TGTGCCAGCTCACCGGACAGGGTATACGATACGCAGTATTTT; CDR3aa: CASSPDRVYDTQYF
d_gene: -; j_gene: TRBJ2-3; abundance: -; v_gene: TRBV2; len: 16; CDR3nt: TGTGCCAGCAGTGATTATCTGGTCGGGGGAACAGATACGCAGTATTTT; CDR3aa: CASSDYLVGGTDTQYF
d_gene: TRBD1; j_gene: TRBJ2-7; abundance: once; v_gene: TRBV30; len: 13; CDR3nt: TGTGCCTGGAAGCAGGGGGAAGTATACGAGCAGTACTTC; CDR3aa: CAWKQGEVYEQYF
d_gene: -; j_gene: TRBJ2-3; abundance: -; v_gene: TRBV28; len: 16; CDR3nt: TGTGCCAGCAGTACCGAGAGGGACTCAGACACAGATACGCAGTATTTT; CDR3aa: CASSTERDSDTDTQYF
d_gene: TRBD2; j_gene: TRBJ2-3; abundance: once; v_gene: TRBV30; len: 14; CDR3nt: TGTGCCTCGATGACTAGCGGGGGGCCAGATACGCAGTATTTT; CDR3aa: CASMTSGGPDTQYF
d_gene: TRBD1; j_gene: TRBJ2-7; abundance: once; v_gene: TRBV10-1; len: 14; CDR3nt: TGCGCCAGCAGTGACAGGGGGCGCGGGTACGAGCAGTACTTC; CDR3aa: CASSDRGRGYEQYF
d_gene: -; j_gene: TRBJ2-7; abundance: -; v_gene: TRBV14; len: 15; CDR3nt: TGTGCCAGCAGGTCCGCCAGGTCTAACTCCTACGAGCAGTACTTC; CDR3aa: CASRSARSNSYEQYF
d_gene: TRBD1; j_gene: TRBJ1-4; abundance: -; v_gene: TRBV10-2; len: 13; CDR3nt: TGCGCCAGCAGTGACCCGACAGGGGAAAAACTGTTTTTT; CDR3aa: CASSDPTGEKLFF
d_gene: -; j_gene: TRBJ1-1; abundance: -; v_gene: TRBV9; len: 14; CDR3nt: TGTGCCAGCAGCGTGGGCGGGTTGGGCACTGAAGCTTTCTTT; CDR3aa: CASSVGGLGTEAFF
d_gene: -; j_gene: TRBJ2-6; abundance: -; v_gene: TRBV5-1; len: 15; CDR3nt: TGCGCCAGCAGCTTTCAGGGCGCTGGGGCCAACGTCCTGACTTTC; CDR3aa: CASSFQGAGANVLTF
d_gene: TRBD1; j_gene: TRBJ2-7; abundance: -; v_gene: TRBV7-2; len: 15; CDR3nt: TGTGCCAGCAGGTCACAGACAGGGGGCACCTACGAGCAGTACTTC; CDR3aa: CASRSQTGGTYEQYF
d_gene: -; j_gene: TRBJ2-7; abundance: -; v_gene: TRBV5-5; len: 14; CDR3nt: TGTGCCAGCAGCTTCCTCCAGGGTGGCTACGAGCAGTACTTC; CDR3aa: CASSFLQGGYEQYF
d_gene: -; j_gene: TRBJ2-7; abundance: -; v_gene: TRBV7-9; len: 12; CDR3nt: TGTGCCAGCAGACAGGGTACCTACGAGCAGTACTTC; CDR3aa: CASRQGTYEQYF
d_gene: TRBD1; j_gene: TRBJ2-3; abundance: -; v_gene: TRBV27; len: 17; CDR3nt: TGTGCCAGCAGTGCGCCAGGACAGGGGTACAACACAGATACGCAGTATTTT; CDR3aa: CASSAPGQGYNTDTQYF
d_gene: -; j_gene: TRBJ1-3; abundance: -; v_gene: TRBV4-1; len: 13; CDR3nt: TGCGCCAGCAGCCGCGATTCTGGAAACACCATATATTTT; CDR3aa: CASSRDSGNTIYF
d_gene: -; j_gene: TRBJ1-1; abundance: -; v_gene: TRBV5-1; len: 14; CDR3nt: TGCGCCAGCAGCGCGGACAGTATGAACACTGAAGCTTTCTTT; CDR3aa: CASSADSMNTEAFF
d_gene: TRBD1; j_gene: TRBJ2-2; abundance: -; v_gene: TRBV7-8; len: 18; CDR3nt: TGTGCCAGCAGCTTAGCGACTCGGACAGGGAAAAGGACCGGGGAGCTGTTTTTT; CDR3aa: CASSLATRTGKRTGELFF
d_gene: -; j_gene: TRBJ2-5; abundance: -; v_gene: TRBV4-2; len: 17; CDR3nt: TGTGCCAGCAGCTCTGGCCTAATAGAGGCGGGGAAAGAGACCCAGTACTTC; CDR3aa: CASSSGLIEAGKETQYF
d_gene: -; j_gene: TRBJ2-3; abundance: -; v_gene: TRBV5-5; len: 17; CDR3nt: TGTGCCAGCCACTTCAGAGTGGCAGGGGGGAACGCAGATACGCAGTATTTT; CDR3aa: CASHFRVAGGNADTQYF
d_gene: TRBD2; j_gene: TRBJ2-3; abundance: -; v_gene: TRBV5-1; len: 15; CDR3nt: TGCGCCAGTTTGACTAGCGGGTCTTCCACAGATACGCAGTATTTT; CDR3aa: CASLTSGSSTDTQYF
d_gene: TRBD2; j_gene: TRBJ2-5; abundance: -; v_gene: TRBV6-1; len: 12; CDR3nt: TGTGCCGCCGCGGGGGTTGGGGAGACCCAGTACTTC; CDR3aa: CAAAGVGETQYF
d_gene: TRBD1; j_gene: TRBJ2-3; abundance: -; v_gene: TRBV5-1; len: 13; CDR3nt: TGCGCCAGCAGCTCTACAGGGGAAGATACGCAGTATTTT; CDR3aa: CASSSTGEDTQYF
d_gene: TRBD1; j_gene: TRBJ2-2; abundance: once; v_gene: TRBV14; len: 14; CDR3nt: TGTGCCAGCAGCCAACAGGGGGCTACCGGGGAGCTGTTTTTT; CDR3aa: CASSQQGATGELFF
d_gene: -; j_gene: TRBJ2-3; abundance: once; v_gene: TRBV5-4; len: 15; CDR3nt: TGTGCCAGCAGCCCCCTTCCCCCCAGCACAGATACGCAGTATTTT; CDR3aa: CASSPLPPSTDTQYF
d_gene: TRBD1; j_gene: TRBJ2-5; abundance: -; v_gene: TRBV4-1; len: 17; CDR3nt: TGCGCCAGCAGCCAAACCCGCGGGACAGGAGGACAAGAGACCCAGTACTTC; CDR3aa: CASSQTRGTGGQETQYF
d_gene: -; j_gene: TRBJ1-6; abundance: -; v_gene: TRBV10-3; len: 15; CDR3nt: TGTGCCATCAGTGAGCGGAGCTCCTATAATTCACCCCTCCACTTT; CDR3aa: CAISERSSYNSPLHF
d_gene: TRBD1; j_gene: TRBJ2-1; abundance: -; v_gene: TRBV11-2; len: 17; CDR3nt: TGTGCCAGCAGGGGGGGGAGGCGGGACAGGGATAACAATGAGCAGTTCTTC; CDR3aa: CASRGGRRDRDNNEQFF
d_gene: TRBD2; j_gene: TRBJ2-3; abundance: -; v_gene: TRBV30; len: 17; CDR3nt: TGTGCCTGGAGGGGGGGACTAGCGGAGACTAGCACAGATACGCAGTATTTT; CDR3aa: CAWRGGLAETSTDTQYF
d_gene: TRBD1; j_gene: TRBJ2-2; abundance: once; v_gene: TRBV2; len: 15; CDR3nt: TGTGCCAGCAGGGAACAGGGGGTGGGGTCCGGGGAGCTGTTTTTT; CDR3aa: CASREQGVGSGELFF
d_gene: -; j_gene: TRBJ2-5; abundance: -; v_gene: TRBV2; len: 13; CDR3nt: TGTGCCAGCAGTGCCGCAGCGCAAGAGACCCAGTACTTC; CDR3aa: CASSAAAQETQYF
d_gene: -; j_gene: TRBJ1-2; abundance: -; v_gene: TRBV27; len: 13; CDR3nt: TGTGCCAGCAGTTTGAGGGAAAACTATGGCTACACCTTC; CDR3aa: CASSLRENYGYTF
d_gene: -; j_gene: TRBJ2-1; abundance: -; v_gene: TRBV30; len: 16; CDR3nt: TGTGCCTGGATTGGCGGGGGCGCCACTCGTTACAATGAGCAGTTCTTC; CDR3aa: CAWIGGGATRYNEQFF
d_gene: -; j_gene: TRBJ2-3; abundance: -; v_gene: TRBV18; len: 14; CDR3nt: TGTGCCAGCTCACCAGTACTCCGCACGGATACGCAGTATTTT; CDR3aa: CASSPVLRTDTQYF
d_gene: TRBD2; j_gene: TRBJ2-7; abundance: -; v_gene: TRBV6-5; len: 14; CDR3nt: TGTGCCAGCAGACCGGGACTAGAACGGTCCGAGCAGTACTTC; CDR3aa: CASRPGLERSEQYF
d_gene: TRBD1; j_gene: TRBJ2-1; abundance: -; v_gene: TRBV2; len: 15; CDR3nt: TGTGCCAGCCAACCGGGACAGAGGACCTACAATGAGCAGTTCTTC; CDR3aa: CASQPGQRTYNEQFF
d_gene: -; j_gene: TRBJ2-5; abundance: once; v_gene: TRBV5-4; len: 13; CDR3nt: TGTGCCAGCAGCTTGAAGGGGCCCGAGACCCAGTACTTC; CDR3aa: CASSLKGPETQYF
d_gene: TRBD2; j_gene: TRBJ2-1; abundance: -; v_gene: TRBV9; len: 15; CDR3nt: TGTGCCAGCAGCCGAGCGGGAGGCTCCTACAATGAGCAGTTCTTC; CDR3aa: CASSRAGGSYNEQFF
d_gene: -; j_gene: TRBJ1-6; abundance: -; v_gene: TRBV6-5; len: 15; CDR3nt: TGTGCCAGCAGTTCCCCGTCCGGTGGAGATTCACCCCTCCACTTT; CDR3aa: CASSSPSGGDSPLHF
d_gene: TRBD2; j_gene: TRBJ2-7; abundance: -; v_gene: TRBV27; len: 13; CDR3nt: TGTGCCAGCAGTTGGTCTAGCGGGGGCGAGCAGTACTTC; CDR3aa: CASSWSSGGEQYF
d_gene: -; j_gene: TRBJ1-5; abundance: -; v_gene: TRBV19; len: 15; CDR3nt: TGTGCCAGTAGTATGTCGGGACATAGCAATCAGCCCCAGCATTTT; CDR3aa: CASSMSGHSNQPQHF
d_gene: -; j_gene: TRBJ1-4; abundance: few; v_gene: TRBV2; len: 13; CDR3nt: TGTGCCATCGCGGAGGGGCTCGGCGAAAAACTGTTTTTT; CDR3aa: CAIAEGLGEKLFF
d_gene: -; j_gene: TRBJ1-1; abundance: -; v_gene: TRBV18; len: 18; CDR3nt: TGTGCCAGCTCACCTCAACAGGGCTACGAGGGTAGGAACACTGAAGCTTTCTTT; CDR3aa: CASSPQQGYEGRNTEAFF
d_gene: TRBD1; j_gene: TRBJ2-7; abundance: -; v_gene: TRBV28; len: 13; CDR3nt: TGTGCCAGCCTCCGGGACAGGGGCTACGAGCAGTACTTC; CDR3aa: CASLRDRGYEQYF
d_gene: TRBD1; j_gene: TRBJ2-1; abundance: -; v_gene: TRBV5-1; len: 14; CDR3nt: TGCGCCAGCAGCTGGGGGACAGGGGGAAATGAGCAGTTCTTC; CDR3aa: CASSWGTGGNEQFF
d_gene: -; j_gene: TRBJ2-1; abundance: -; v_gene: TRBV9; len: 15; CDR3nt: TGTGCCAGCAGCTCACTCCTCCCAGGGGCGACTGAGCAGTTCTTC; CDR3aa: CASSSLLPGATEQFF
d_gene: -; j_gene: TRBJ2-3; abundance: -; v_gene: TRBV11-2; len: 12; CDR3nt: TGTGCCAGCAGTCCTAGGGGGGATACGCAGTATTTT; CDR3aa: CASSPRGDTQYF
d_gene: -; j_gene: TRBJ1-3; abundance: -; v_gene: TRBV7-9; len: 17; CDR3nt: TGTGCCAGCAGCCCTAGCCTAGGGGGGGCATCTGGAAACACCATATATTTT; CDR3aa: CASSPSLGGASGNTIYF